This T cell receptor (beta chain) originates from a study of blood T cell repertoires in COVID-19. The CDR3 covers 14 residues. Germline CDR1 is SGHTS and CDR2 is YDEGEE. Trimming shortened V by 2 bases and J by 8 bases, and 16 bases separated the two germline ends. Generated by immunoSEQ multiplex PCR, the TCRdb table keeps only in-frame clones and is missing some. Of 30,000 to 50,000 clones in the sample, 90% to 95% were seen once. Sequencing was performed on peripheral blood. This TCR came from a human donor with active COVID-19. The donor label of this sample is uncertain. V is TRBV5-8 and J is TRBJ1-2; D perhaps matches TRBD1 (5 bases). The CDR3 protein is CASSFTGNKQGYTF. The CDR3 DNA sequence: TGTGCCAGCAGCTTCACAGGAAACAAGCAGGGCTACACCTTC.